This T cell receptor (beta chain) was captured by sequencing in a study of cytomegalovirus exposure and HLA in healthy donors. General study results and limits: In most subjects, TCR beta sequences reportedly gave accurate predictions of HLA-A and HLA-B alleles. Presence/absence analyses assumed roughly uniform sequencing depth across donors, which may not hold. Versus the roughly 700-donor mean, an Asian-associated ancestry cluster reportedly showed fewer N-insertions in a later analysis.

In its sample, this clone was seen a few times. The antigen is undetermined. Both 60 Vbeta primers and 13 Jbeta primers went into the PCR. Method: immunoSEQ multiplex PCR; TCRdb's copy keeps in-frame clones and lacks some. The data contain under 120,000 clones, around two thirds of them singletons. The CDR3 extends over 12 amino acids. With 6 bases removed from V and 6 bases from J, the gap between germline ends came to 12 bases. In germline, CDR1 is MNHNS, CDR2 SASEGT. The sequenced sample was PBMCs. This clonotype originated in a man in his fifties or sixties in good health and CMV-seropositive. The chain recombines TRBV6-1 with TRBJ2-7; D possibly corresponds to TRBD1 (7 bases). This CDR3 is CASRPQGGEQYF. CDR3 in DNA: TGTGCCAGCAGGCCCCAGGGGGGCGAGCAGTACTTC.